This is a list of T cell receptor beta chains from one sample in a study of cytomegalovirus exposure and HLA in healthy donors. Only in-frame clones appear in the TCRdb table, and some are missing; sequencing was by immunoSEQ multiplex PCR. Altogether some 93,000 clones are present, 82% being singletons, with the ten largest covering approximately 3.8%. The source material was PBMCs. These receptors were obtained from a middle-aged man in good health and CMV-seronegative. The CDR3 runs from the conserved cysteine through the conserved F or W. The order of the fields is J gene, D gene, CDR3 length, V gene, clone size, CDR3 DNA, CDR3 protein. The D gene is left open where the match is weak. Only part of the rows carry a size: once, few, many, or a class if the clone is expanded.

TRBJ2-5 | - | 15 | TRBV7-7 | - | TGTGCTAGCAGCGCTGGGCAGGGTCCTCAAGAGACCCAGTACTTC | CASSAGQGPQETQYF
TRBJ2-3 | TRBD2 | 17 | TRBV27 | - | TGTGCCAGCAGGGGACTAGCGGGAGATTGGAGCACAGATACGCAGTATTTT | CASRGLAGDWSTDTQYF
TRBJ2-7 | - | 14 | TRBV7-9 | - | TGTGCCAGCAGCCCCCCCGGTGTTGTTTACGAGCAGTACTTC | CASSPPGVVYEQYF
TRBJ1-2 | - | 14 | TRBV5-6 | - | TGTGCCAGCAGCTTGGGCAGGGTCGGCTATGGCTACACCTTC | CASSLGRVGYGYTF
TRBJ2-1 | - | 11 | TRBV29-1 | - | TGCAGCGTTGGGTGGGGCCGTGAGCAGTTCTTC | CSVGWGREQFF
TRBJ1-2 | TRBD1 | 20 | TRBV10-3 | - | TGTGCCATCAGTGACCCCCGTAGGCTGGGGGCGACAGGGGTGCACTATGGCTACACCTTC | CAISDPRRLGATGVHYGYTF
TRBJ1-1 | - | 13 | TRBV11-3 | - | TGTGCCAGCAGCTTAGATCCCCTCACTGAAGCTTTCTTT | CASSLDPLTEAFF
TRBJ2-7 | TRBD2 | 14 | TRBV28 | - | TGTGCCATATTTAGCGGGAGCGCCCAAGGAGAGCAGTACTTC | CAIFSGSAQGEQYF
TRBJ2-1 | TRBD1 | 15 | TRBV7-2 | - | TGTGCCAGCAGCTTAGTTTGGGACAGGGGTCGAGAGCAGTTCTTC | CASSLVWDRGREQFF
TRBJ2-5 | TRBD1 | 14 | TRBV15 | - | TGTGCCACCAGCAGGGGGACAGCGCAAGAGACCCAGTACTTC | CATSRGTAQETQYF
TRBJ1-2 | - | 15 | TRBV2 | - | TGTGCCAGCTCGGTGAAGCAGGTGACTAACTATGGCTACACCTTC | CASSVKQVTNYGYTF
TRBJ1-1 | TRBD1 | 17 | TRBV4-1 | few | TGCGCCAGCAGCCGAGGGACAGGGCTACGTATGAACACTGAAGCTTTCTTT | CASSRGTGLRMNTEAFF
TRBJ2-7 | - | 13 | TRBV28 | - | TGTGCCAGCAGTTTACCGGGAAACTACGAGCAGTACTTC | CASSLPGNYEQYF
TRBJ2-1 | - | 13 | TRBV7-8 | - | TGTGCCAGCAGCTTAGAGCGGACCAATGAGCAGTTCTTC | CASSLERTNEQFF
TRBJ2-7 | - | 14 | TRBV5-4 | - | TGTGCCAGCAGCAAAGCAGCGGGTTACTACGAGCAGTACTTC | CASSKAAGYYEQYF
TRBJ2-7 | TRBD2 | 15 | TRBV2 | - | TGTGCCAGCAGTGGAACTAGCGGGAGGGCCTACGAGCAGTACTTC | CASSGTSGRAYEQYF
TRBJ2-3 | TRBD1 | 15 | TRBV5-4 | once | TGTGCCAGCAGCCTTACGACAGGGAGCACAGATACGCAGTATTTT | CASSLTTGSTDTQYF
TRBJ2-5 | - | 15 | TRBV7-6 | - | TGTGCCAGCAGCTCGTTCCCCGGGACTCAAGAGACCCAGTACTTC | CASSSFPGTQETQYF
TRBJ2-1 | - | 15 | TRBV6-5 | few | TGTGCCAGCAGTCCACCCGGGTCTCGTGACAATGAGCAGTTCTTC | CASSPPGSRDNEQFF
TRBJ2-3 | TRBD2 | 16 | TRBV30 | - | TGTGCCTGGAGGCGCGGACTAGCGGGAGTGACAGATACGCAGTATTTT | CAWRRGLAGVTDTQYF
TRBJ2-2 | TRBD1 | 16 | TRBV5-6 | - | TGTGCCAGCAGCTTGGGACAGGGGGTGGTCACCGGGGAGCTGTTTTTT | CASSLGQGVVTGELFF
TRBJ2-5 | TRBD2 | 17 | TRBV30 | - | TGTGCCTGGAGTGGTGCGGGAGGTCTCGGGGGCCAAGAGACCCAGTACTTC | CAWSGAGGLGGQETQYF
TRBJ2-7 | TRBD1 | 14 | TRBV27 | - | TGTGCCAGCAGTTTAGGCGACAGGGGCTACGAGCAGTACTTC | CASSLGDRGYEQYF
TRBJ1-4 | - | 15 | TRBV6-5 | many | TGTGCCAGCAGTTCCCGGACGGGAGAGGATGAAAAACTGTTTTTT | CASSSRTGEDEKLFF
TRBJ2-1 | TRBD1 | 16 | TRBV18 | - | TGTGCCAGCTCACGAGGGGGACAGGGTGCCTACAATGAGCAGTTCTTC | CASSRGGQGAYNEQFF
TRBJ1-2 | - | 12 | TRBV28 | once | TGTGCCAGCAGTTTAGGTCAGGGTGGCTACACCTTC | CASSLGQGGYTF
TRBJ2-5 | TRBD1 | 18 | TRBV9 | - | TGTGCCAGCAGCCCGAACGAAGTGGGCAGGGGGCGGCAAGAGACCCAGTACTTC | CASSPNEVGRGRQETQYF
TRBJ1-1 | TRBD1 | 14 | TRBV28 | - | TGTGCCAGCAGTTTCCTTTCGACAGGGTCTGAAGCTTTCTTT | CASSFLSTGSEAFF
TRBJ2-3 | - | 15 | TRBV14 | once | TGTGCCAGCAGCCGCCCGGGAGTCACCACAGATACGCAGTATTTT | CASSRPGVTTDTQYF
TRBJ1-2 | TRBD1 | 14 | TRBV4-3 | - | TGCGCCAGCAGCCAAGAGCGTCAGGGGGGTGGCTACACCTTC | CASSQERQGGGYTF
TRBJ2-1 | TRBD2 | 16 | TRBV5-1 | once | TGCGCCAGCAGCGCTACCGCTAGCGGGTTGTACAATGAGCAGTTCTTC | CASSATASGLYNEQFF
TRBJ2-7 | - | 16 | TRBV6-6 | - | TGTGCCAGCAGTTACTGGGAGGCGAGATTGGACTACGAGCAGTACTTC | CASSYWEARLDYEQYF
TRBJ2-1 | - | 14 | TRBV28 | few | TGTGCCAGCAGTTTAGGTAACACGTACAATGAGCAGTTCTTC | CASSLGNTYNEQFF